This T cell receptor (beta chain) is drawn from a study of T cells expressing NK-cell markers. TCRdb re-called the 5' RACE reads; one entry per CDR3 protein, DNA not given. The listing contains about 160,000 distinct CDR3 sequences. The germline V gene has CDR1 SGHDT and CDR2 YYEEEE. The CDR3 contains 15 residues. The TCR was taken from a man aged 18-69 years in good health. The chain employs TRBV5-6 and TRBJ2-4; TCRdb's D call, TRBD1, is unchecked because there is no DNA. Material: blood T cells: a sorted CD56 or NKG2C T cell subset, CD4+ or CD8+ T cells, or bulk PBMC T cells (not recorded which). CDR3 in amino acids: CASSFPRDRGTQKYF. The variable domain in full, completed from reference TRBV5-6 and TRBJ2-4, reads DAGVTQSPTHLIKTRGQQVTLRCSPKSGHDTVSWYQQALGQGPQFIFQYYEEEERQRGNFPDRFSGHQFPNYSSELNVNALLLGDSALYLCASSFPRDRGTQKYFGAGTRLSVL.